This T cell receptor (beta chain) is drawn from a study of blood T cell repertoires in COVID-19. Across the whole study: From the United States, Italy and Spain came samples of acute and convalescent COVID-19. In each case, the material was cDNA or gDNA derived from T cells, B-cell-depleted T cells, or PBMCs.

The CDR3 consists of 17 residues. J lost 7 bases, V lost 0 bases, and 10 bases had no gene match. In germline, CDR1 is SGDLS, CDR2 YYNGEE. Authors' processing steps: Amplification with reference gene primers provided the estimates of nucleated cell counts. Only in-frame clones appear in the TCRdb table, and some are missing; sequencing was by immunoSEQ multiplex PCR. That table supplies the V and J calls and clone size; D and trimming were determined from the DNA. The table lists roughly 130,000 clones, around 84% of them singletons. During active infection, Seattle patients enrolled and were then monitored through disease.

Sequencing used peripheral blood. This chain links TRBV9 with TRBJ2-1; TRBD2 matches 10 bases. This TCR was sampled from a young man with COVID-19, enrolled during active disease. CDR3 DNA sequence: TGTGCCAGCAGCGTAGGTGGCGCTAGCGGGAGAGATAATGAGCAGTTCTTC. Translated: CASSVGGASGRDNEQFF.